This is a list of T cell receptor beta chains from one sample in a study of control samples from healthy donors and cancer patients. Using immunoSEQ multiplex PCR, the repertoire was profiled, and TCRdb retains in-frame clones only, with some absent. The sample includes some 160,000 clones, approximately 94% of them seen just once. The sample was blood. Receptors were obtained from a woman aged 40 to 49 in good health. CDR3s include the opening cysteine and the closing phenylalanine or tryptophan. D genes are given only for firm matches.

TRBJ2-1 TRBV19 13 TRBD2 CASSGGIYNEQFF TGTGCCAGTAGCGGGGGGATTTACAATGAGCAGTTCTTC
TRBJ2-3 TRBV5-1 13 - CASSLAGTDTQYF TGCGCCAGCAGCTTGGCGGGCACAGATACGCAGTATTTT
TRBJ2-5 TRBV7-6 15 TRBD2 CASSLRGTSLETQYF TGTGCCAGCAGCTTAAGAGGGACTAGCCTGGAGACCCAGTACTTC
TRBJ2-7 TRBV11-2 15 - CASSLSGVDLYEQYF TGTGCCAGCAGCTTGTCAGGGGTTGACCTCTACGAGCAGTACTTC
TRBJ1-2 TRBV6-5 13 TRBD1 CASDREIDYGYTF TGTGCAAGCGACAGGGAAATTGACTATGGCTACACCTTC
TRBJ1-4 TRBV25-1 16 - CASSEWTGRLTEKLFF TGTGCCAGCAGTGAATGGACGGGGCGCCTCACCGAAAAACTGTTTTTT
TRBJ2-2 TRBV5-4 16 TRBD2 CASSLLAGVQSGELFF TGTGCCAGCAGCTTACTAGCGGGTGTTCAAAGCGGGGAGCTGTTTTTT
TRBJ1-5 TRBV7-9 14 - CASSFRDSNQPQHF TGTGCCAGCAGCTTCCGGGACAGCAATCAGCCCCAGCATTTT
TRBJ1-2 TRBV6-5 13 TRBD1 CASSRTGTYGYTF TGTGCCAGCAGTCGGACAGGAACCTATGGCTACACCTTC
TRBJ2-7 TRBV28 12 TRBD1 CASRSGTGGQYF TGTGCCAGCAGGTCCGGGACAGGGGGACAGTACTTC
TRBJ2-7 TRBV7-2 15 - CASSIGPTSSYEQYF TGTGCCAGCAGCATCGGGCCTACTAGCTCCTACGAGCAGTACTTC
TRBJ2-7 TRBV5-6 14 - CASSLAPGDYEQYF TGTGCCAGCAGCTTGGCCCCCGGAGACTACGAGCAGTACTTC
TRBJ1-5 TRBV7-8 15 - CASSAGLSINQPQHF TGTGCCAGCAGCGCCGGCTTGTCTATCAATCAGCCCCAGCATTTT